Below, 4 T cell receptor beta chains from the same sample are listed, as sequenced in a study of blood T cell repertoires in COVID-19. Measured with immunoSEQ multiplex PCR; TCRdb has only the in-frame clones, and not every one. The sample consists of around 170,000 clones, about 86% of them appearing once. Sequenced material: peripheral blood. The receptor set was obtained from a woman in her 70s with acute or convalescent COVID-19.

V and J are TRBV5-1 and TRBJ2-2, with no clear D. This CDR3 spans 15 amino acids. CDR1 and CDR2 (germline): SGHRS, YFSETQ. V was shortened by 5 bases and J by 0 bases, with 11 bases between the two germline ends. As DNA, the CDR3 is TGCGCCAGCAGGGTCAGGCAGGCGAACACCGGGGAGCTGTTTTTT. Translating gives CASRVRQANTGELFF.

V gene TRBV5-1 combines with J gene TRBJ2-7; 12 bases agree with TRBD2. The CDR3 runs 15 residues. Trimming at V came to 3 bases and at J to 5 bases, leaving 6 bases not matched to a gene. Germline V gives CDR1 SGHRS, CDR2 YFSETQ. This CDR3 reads CASSYMTSGSNEQYF. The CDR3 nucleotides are TGCGCCAGCAGCTATATGACTAGCGGGAGTAACGAGCAGTACTTC.

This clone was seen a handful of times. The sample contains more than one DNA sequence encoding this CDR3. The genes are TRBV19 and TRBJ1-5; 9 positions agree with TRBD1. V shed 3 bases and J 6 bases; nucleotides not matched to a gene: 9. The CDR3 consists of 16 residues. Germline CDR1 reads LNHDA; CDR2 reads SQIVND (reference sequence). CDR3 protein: CASSIGGGQGSQPQHF. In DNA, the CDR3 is TGTGCCAGTAGTATTGGGGGCGGACAGGGGAGTCAGCCCCAGCATTTT. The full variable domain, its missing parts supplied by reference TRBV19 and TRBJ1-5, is DGGITQSPKYLFRKEGQNVTLSCEQNLNHDAMYWYRQDPGQGLRLIYYSQIVNDFQKGDIAEGYSVSREKKESFPLTVTSAQKNPTAFYLCASSIGGGQGSQPQHFGDGTRLSIL.

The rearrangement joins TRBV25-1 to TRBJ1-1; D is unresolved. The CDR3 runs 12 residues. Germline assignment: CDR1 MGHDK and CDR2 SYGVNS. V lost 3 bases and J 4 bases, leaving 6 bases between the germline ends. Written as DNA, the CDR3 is TGTGCCAGCAGTGATCGGTTCACTGAAGCTTTCTTT. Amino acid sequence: CASSDRFTEAFF.